Below, 22 T cell receptor beta chains from the same sample are listed, as sequenced in a study of shared clonotypes between healthy human individuals. Assay used: immunoSEQ multiplex PCR; TCRdb lists only in-frame clones, some missing. In the table there are roughly 1,000,000 clones, approximately 80% of which are singletons. The sample was memory CD4+ T cells from PBMCs. Indicated subset: CD45RA-negative fraction. Every receptor here comes from a man between 18 and 35 years old in good health. Some clones in this sample may be carry-over from other donors' samples.

This sequence joins TRBV4-3 and TRBJ2-2, with D possibly being TRBD2 (5 bases). Trimming stripped 1 base from V and 3 bases from J, with 6 bases between. The germline gives CDR1 LGHNA, CDR2 YSLEER. This CDR3 region has 14 residues. CDR3 DNA: TGCGCCAGCAGCCAAGCAGCGGACACCGGGGAGCTGTTTTTT. It encodes CASSQAADTGELFF.

V usage is TRBV29-1 and J usage is TRBJ1-4; maybe TRBD1 (6 bases). CDR1 and CDR2 from the germline V gene are SQVTM and ANQGSEA. Trimming took off 5 bases at V and 7 bases at J, with 14 bases between the two ends. The CDR3 consists of 13 residues. CDR3 residues: CSVSDRWGEKLFF. The CDR3 coding sequence is TGCAGCGTTTCCGACAGGTGGGGTGAAAAACTGTTTTTT.

In DNA form, the CDR3 reads TGTGCCAGCAGTGTGGGGATGGGACAGGGGGGCTACGAGCAGTACTTC. It is translated as CASSVGMGQGGYEQYF. V and J are TRBV2 and TRBJ2-7, with 11 positions matching TRBD1. The CDR3 runs 16 residues. V shed 4 bases and J 3 bases; nucleotides not matched to a gene: 8. Germline lookup yields CDR1 SNHLY and CDR2 FYNNEI.

Note on this clone: This sequence may be a read error, since a much larger clone differs from it by one base. Distinct nucleotide sequences in the sample also encode this CDR3. V usage is TRBV7-3 and J usage is TRBJ2-2; 7 bases match TRBD2. The CDR3 is 13 amino acids. The germline V gene has CDR1 SGHTA and CDR2 FQGTGA. The V gene end was trimmed by 3 bases and the J gene end by 5 bases; junction bases not matched to a gene: 0. CDR3 in DNA: TGTGCCAGCAGCTTGGGAGGGACCGGGGAGCTGTTTTTT. Its translation: CASSLGGTGELFF.

On this clone: In the same sample, other DNA sequences code for this CDR3. The chain employs TRBV7-3 and TRBJ2-5; 9 positions agree with TRBD2. V trimming: 5 bases; J trimming: 2 bases; junction bases outside the gene matches: 3. Germline V gene data show CDR1 as SGHTA and CDR2 as FQGTGA. This CDR3 is 14 amino acids long. CDR3 DNA: TGTGCCAGCAGCCCGACTAGCGGTCAAGAGACCCAGTACTTC. Translation: CASSPTSGQETQYF.

V usage is TRBV7-3 and J usage is TRBJ1-1; D call uncertain. The CDR3 sequence is 13 residues long. Germline V gene lookup returns CDR1 SGHTA and CDR2 FQGTGA. V lost 5 bases, J lost 1 base, and 8 bases lay in between. Written as DNA, the CDR3 is TGTGCCAGCAGCATAGACAAGAACACTGAAGCTTTCTTT. This codes for CASSIDKNTEAFF.

This clone was picked up a small number of times. V gene TRBV4-1 combines with J gene TRBJ1-4; D gene uncertain. V dropped 0 bases and J dropped 8 bases, with 13 bases sitting between them. The CDR3 runs to 15 residues. Germline V gene sequence: CDR1 MGHRA, CDR2 YSYEKL. The CDR3 DNA reads TGCGCCAGCAGCCAAGAAGGGCTGGCGGGAGAAAAACTGTTTTTT. Translation: CASSQEGLAGEKLFF.

This clone was observed a handful of times. V usage is TRBV6-1 and J usage is TRBJ1-2; the D is unclear. The germline CDR1 and CDR2 sequences are MNHNS and SASEGT. The CDR3 is 12 amino acids. The V end lost 4 bases, the J end lost 8 bases, and 11 bases lay between the germline ends. The CDR3, as DNA: TGTGCCAGCAGTGGCCGGACGCGAGGCTACACCTTC. Translated, it gives CASSGRTRGYTF.

This chain connects TRBV7-2 to TRBJ1-3, with a weak D call TRBD1 (6 bases). CDR1 and CDR2 (germline): SGHTA, FQGNSA. The V gene lost 0 bases and the J gene lost 1 base, with 10 bases spanning the gap. The CDR3 runs 16 residues. CDR3 bases: TGTGCCAGCAGCTTAGCAGGGACATCTTCTGGAAACACCATATATTTT. It codes for CASSLAGTSSGNTIYF.

The chain links TRBV28 to TRBJ2-5; TRBD2 is a possible D gene (5 bases). The CDR3 loop spans 15 amino acids. V gave up 1 base and J gave up 1 base, with 10 bases separating them. Looked up from germline, CDR1 is MDHEN and CDR2 is SYDVKM. CDR3 in DNA: TGTGCCAGCAGTTTATTGGCGGGCCCCCAAGAGACCCAGTACTTC. Protein product: CASSLLAGPQETQYF.

The chain uses TRBV7-8 and TRBJ1-2; D might be TRBD1 (6 bases). CDR1 is SGHVS, CDR2 FQNEAQ, per germline. Trimming left V 3 bases short and J 8 bases short, with 22 bases between. The CDR3 runs to 16 residues. This CDR3 is CASSFGRDGGPEGYTF. In nucleotides, the CDR3 is TGTGCCAGCAGCTTTGGACGGGATGGGGGGCCGGAGGGCTACACCTTC.

This clone has just a few counts. Germline is not matched at one junction end, which may reflect a read error. The CDR3 region has the DNA TGTGCCAGCAGCTTAGTTGGAAATTGGGGACAGTGGGATTTT. Translation gives CASSLVGNWGQWDF. The genes are TRBV7-9 and TRBJ1-3; 7 positions agree with TRBD1. The germline gives CDR1 SEHNR, CDR2 FQNEAQ (reference sequence). There are 14 residues in the CDR3.

CDR3 amino acids: CASSDGGGYTF. In DNA, the CDR3 is TGTGCCAGCAGTGATGGTGGCGGCTACACCTTC. V and J are TRBV6-1 and TRBJ1-2; D unresolved. V lost 3 bases and J lost 8, with 7 bases in between. The CDR3 sequence is 11 residues long. Germline CDR1 and CDR2: MNHNS and SASEGT.

The chain links TRBV11-2 to TRBJ2-7; 9 nucleotides align to TRBD1. From germline, CDR1 is SGHAT and CDR2 FQNNGV. V lost 5 bases, J lost 9 bases, and 17 bases stayed unmatched. CDR3 length equals 16 residues. The CDR3 region has the DNA TGTGCCAGCAGCCAAGATAACTGGGACAGGGCAAGGGGGCAGTACTTC. This gives the protein CASSQDNWDRARGQYF.

Worth noting for this clone: This same CDR3 is encoded by further DNA sequences in the sample. The chain carries TRBV19 and TRBJ1-5, with 7 positions matching TRBD1. The length of the CDR3 is 14 residues. CDR1 is LNHDA and CDR2 is SQIVND in the germline V gene (reference sequence). V was clipped by 5 bases and J by 2 bases; unmatched bases: 3. CDR3 in amino acids: CASSRTGGNQPQHF. The CDR3 DNA reads TGTGCCAGTAGTCGGACAGGTGGCAATCAGCCCCAGCATTTT.

V gene TRBV28 combines with J gene TRBJ1-6, with TRBD1 as a possible D gene (5 bases). CDR1 and CDR2 from the germline V gene are MDHEN and SYDVKM. The length of the CDR3 is 15 residues. V was cut by 5 bases and J by 7 bases, with 15 bases left in between. CDR3 loop: CASSPTLGQNSPLHF. For the CDR3, the DNA is TGTGCCAGCAGTCCTACGTTGGGGCAAAATTCACCCCTCCACTTT.

This sequence joins TRBV11-2 and TRBJ2-3; either TRBD1 or TRBD2 may supply D (5 bases each). Per germline, CDR1 SGHAT and CDR2 FQNNGV. Trimming cost V 4 bases and J 9 bases, with 14 bases left between them. This CDR3 is built from 13 residues. The CDR3 DNA reads TGTGCCAGCAGCTCCTACGCCGGGACGACGCAGTATTTT. Its translation is CASSSYAGTTQYF.

The chain has TRBV4-1 and TRBJ2-1, with D possibly TRBD1 on 5 matching bases. Germline CDR1 reads MGHRA; CDR2 reads YSYEKL. CDR3 length equals 13 residues. V dropped 2 bases and J dropped 4 bases, with 6 bases sitting between them. DNA of the CDR3: TGCGCCAGCAGCCAACAGGGTTACAATGAGCAGTTCTTC. Its protein product is CASSQQGYNEQFF.

The chain joins TRBV30 to TRBJ1-1, with D possibly being TRBD1 (6 bases). Trimming took off 7 bases at V and 0 bases at J, with 21 bases between the two ends. There are 16 residues in the CDR3. CDR1 GTSNPN and CDR2 SVGIG come from the germline V gene (reference sequence). The chain's CDR3 is CASQLGGGLMNTEAFF. In nucleotides, the CDR3 is TGTGCCTCACAACTCGGCGGGGGGCTAATGAACACTGAAGCTTTCTTT.

The table lists this clone with a count of one. This chain joins TRBV18 and TRBJ1-5; D unresolved. The V and J ends lost 2 bases and 1 base respectively, with 12 bases between them. The germline V gene has CDR1 KGHSH and CDR2 LQKENI. The CDR3 covers 16 residues. The CDR3 DNA is TGTGCCAGCTCACCAAGGACCCCGGACAGCAATCAGCCCCAGCATTTT. This gives the protein CASSPRTPDSNQPQHF. The whole variable domain, filled in from reference TRBV18 and TRBJ1-5, reads NAGVMQNPRHLVRRRGQEARLRCSPMKGHSHVYWYRQLPEEGLKFMVYLQKENIIDESGMPKERFSAEFPKEGPSILRIQQVVRGDSAAYFCASSPRTPDSNQPQHFGDGTRLSIL.

The chain couples TRBV11-2 to TRBJ2-7, with 10 bases that match TRBD2. The CDR3 length is 14 residues. Per germline, CDR1 SGHAT and CDR2 FQNNGV. V was clipped by 6 bases and J by 2 bases; unmatched bases: 4. The CDR3 DNA reads as TGTGCCAGCAGAAAAGCGGGAGGGACCTACGAGCAGTACTTC. This gives the protein CASRKAGGTYEQYF.

The chain is built from TRBV27 and TRBJ2-7; 8 bases agree with TRBD2. The CDR3 is made up of 16 amino acids. J lost 2 bases, V lost 5 bases, and 11 bases had no gene match. The V gene's germline CDR1 is MNHEY and CDR2 SMNVEV (reference sequence). The CDR3: CASSPLGREVAYEQYF. CDR3 nucleotides: TGTGCCAGCAGTCCCCTCGGGCGGGAGGTCGCCTACGAGCAGTACTTC.